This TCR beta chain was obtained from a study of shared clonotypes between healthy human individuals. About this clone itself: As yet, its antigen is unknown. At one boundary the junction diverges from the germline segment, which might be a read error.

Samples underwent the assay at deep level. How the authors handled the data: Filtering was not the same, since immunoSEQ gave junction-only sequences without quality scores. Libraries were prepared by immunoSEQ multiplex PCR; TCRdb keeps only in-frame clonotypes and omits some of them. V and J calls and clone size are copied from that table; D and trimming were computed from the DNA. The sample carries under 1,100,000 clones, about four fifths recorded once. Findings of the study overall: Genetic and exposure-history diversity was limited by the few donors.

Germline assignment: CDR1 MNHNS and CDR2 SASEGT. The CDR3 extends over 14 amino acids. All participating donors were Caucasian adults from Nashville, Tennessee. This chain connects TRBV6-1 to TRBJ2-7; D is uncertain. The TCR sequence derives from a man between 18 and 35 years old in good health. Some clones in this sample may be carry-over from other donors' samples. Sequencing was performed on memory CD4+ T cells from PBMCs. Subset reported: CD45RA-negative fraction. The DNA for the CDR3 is TGTGCCAGCAGTTGGGCAGCGATAGTCGGAGAGCAGTATTTC. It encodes CASSWAAIVGEQYF.